The 17 T cell receptor beta chains presented below share a single source sample, sequenced in a study of immune cell composition in non-small cell lung cancer (dated by TCRdb to 2016 to 2017). The method behind the library was the immunoSEQ multiplex PCR assay. TCRdb limited this immuneACCESS table to in-frame rearrangements with V and J called. A share of clones is missing; checked studies link under half to unresolved V genes, and the rest is unexplained. The sample has more than 14,000 clones on record, under 75% of them singletons. More than 6.5% of the sample belongs to the ten largest clones. The sample taken for sequencing was lung tumor tissue. All receptors come from a human donor with non-small cell lung cancer.

V and J are TRBV7-9 and TRBJ1-1; a weak D match, TRBD1 (5 bases). Germline CDR1 is SEHNR and CDR2 is FQNEAQ (reference sequence). V lost 5 bases and J lost 7, with 20 bases in between. The CDR3 consists of 15 residues. CDR3 sequence: CASSIYFSTGREAFF. The CDR3 bases are TGTGCCAGCAGCATTTACTTTTCCACAGGTCGTGAAGCTTTCTTT. Supplemented by reference TRBV7-9 and TRBJ1-1, the full variable domain reads DTGVSQNPRHKITKRGQNVTFRCDPISEHNRLYWYRQTLGQGPEFLTYFQNEAQLEKSRLLSDRFSAERPKGSFSTLEIQRTEQGDSAMYLCASSIYFSTGREAFFGQGTRLTVV.

This clone has only a few counts. The chain is built from TRBV14 and TRBJ1-1; D is undetermined. Germline lookup yields CDR1 SGHDN and CDR2 FVKESK. This CDR3 is built from 15 residues. V was shortened by 3 bases and J by 4 bases, with 15 bases between the two germline ends. The CDR3 here is CASSQGVGRATEAFF. The CDR3 coding sequence is TGTGCCAGCAGCCAGGGAGTCGGACGAGCCACTGAAGCTTTCTTT.

This chain links TRBV7-8 with TRBJ1-2, with TRBD1 identical over 11 bases. The CDR3 covers 14 residues. J gave up 5 bases and V 5 bases, and 4 bases lay outside the gene matches. Germline V gene lookup returns CDR1 SGHVS and CDR2 FQNEAQ. The CDR3 bases are TGTGCCAGCAGCCTCCGGGACAGGGGGTATGGCTACACCTTC. Protein product: CASSLRDRGYGYTF.

This clone was seen just once. The J gene is TRBJ1-1, the V gene TRBV19; D is perhaps TRBD1 (5 bases). This CDR3 has 12 residues. Germline CDR1 reads LNHDA; CDR2 reads SQIVND (reference sequence). V was cut by 6 bases and J by 1 base, with 6 bases left in between. This chain's CDR3 is CASSTGNTEAFF. The CDR3 coding sequence is TGTGCCAGTAGCACAGGGAACACTGAAGCTTTCTTT.

V usage is TRBV2 and J usage is TRBJ2-7; 8 bases match TRBD1. The CDR3 runs to 14 residues. CDR1 is SNHLY and CDR2 is FYNNEI in the germline V gene. The V gene end was trimmed by 7 bases and the J gene end by 0 bases; junction bases not matched to a gene: 5. CDR3 amino acids: CASTGGTGSYEQYF. Written as DNA, the CDR3 is TGTGCCAGCACTGGAGGGACAGGCTCCTACGAGCAGTACTTC.

The genes are TRBV2 and TRBJ2-5, with D perhaps TRBD1 (6 bases). The CDR3 spans 19 residues. The germline V gene encodes CDR1 SNHLY and CDR2 FYNNEI. V gave up 6 bases and J gave up 2 bases, with 28 bases separating them. The CDR3 sequence: CASSRTDEKLLIGQETQYF. In DNA, the CDR3 is TGTGCCAGCAGCCGGACAGATGAAAAACTCCTAATTGGTCAAGAGACCCAGTACTTC. Looking up the rest from reference TRBV2 and TRBJ2-5 gives the full variable domain: EPEVTQTPSHQVTQMGQEVILRCVPISNHLYFYWYRQILGQKVEFLVSFYNNEISEKSEIFDDQFSVERPDGSNFTLKIRSTKLEDSAMYFCASSRTDEKLLIGQETQYFGPGTRLLVL.

In its sample, this clone ranks as medium-sized. The V gene is TRBV7-9, the J gene TRBJ1-5; tentatively, D is TRBD1 (5 bases). There are 15 residues in the CDR3. Trimming took off 5 bases at V and 2 bases at J, with 13 bases between the two ends. CDR1 is SEHNR and CDR2 is FQNEAQ in the germline V gene (reference sequence). CDR3 sequence (DNA): TGTGCCAGCAGCCCGGGGGGGATCGGCAATCAGCCCCAGCATTTT. Translation: CASSPGGIGNQPQHF.

The chain is built from TRBV19 and TRBJ2-1; a possible D gene is TRBD1 (5 bases). With 4 bases removed from V and 10 bases from J, the gap between germline ends came to 11 bases. Germline CDR1 LNHDA, CDR2 SQIVND (reference sequence). The CDR3 has 12 amino acids. This chain's CDR3 is CASSTLWTEQFF. The CDR3 region has the DNA TGTGCCAGTAGTACTCTCTGGACAGAGCAGTTCTTC.

J is TRBJ2-5 and V is TRBV9, with 9 bases lining up with TRBD2. J was trimmed by 5 bases and V by 1 base; bases with no gene match: 12. The CDR3 runs to 17 residues. Germline V gene sequence: CDR1 SGDLS, CDR2 YYNGEE. The CDR3 DNA reads TGTGCCAGCAGCGTATCCGCGGCGGGGGGGCCTTGGGAGACCCAGTACTTC. Amino acids: CASSVSAAGGPWETQYF.

This clone has just one count. The chain is built from TRBV7-9 and TRBJ1-4; 11 bases map to TRBD1. From germline, CDR1 is SEHNR and CDR2 FQNEAQ (reference sequence). The V gene end was trimmed by 3 bases and the J gene end by 8 bases; junction bases not matched to a gene: 8. The CDR3 loop spans 16 amino acids. The CDR3 sequence: CASSFGQGQGDEKLFF. As DNA, the CDR3 is TGTGCCAGCAGCTTCGGCCAGGGACAGGGGGACGAAAAACTGTTTTTT.

In this sample, this clone turned up a few times. The gene calls are TRBV7-9 and TRBJ1-6; D may be TRBD1 (6 bases). The germline CDR1 and CDR2 sequences are SEHNR and FQNEAQ (reference sequence). CDR3 length equals 15 residues. The germline V and J ends were trimmed by 5 bases and 2 bases, with 10 bases remaining between them. CDR3 coding DNA: TGTGCCAGCAGCCAGGACAGAGCCTATAATTCACCCCTCCACTTT. Translation gives CASSQDRAYNSPLHF.

The sample holds a few counts of this clone. This chain joins TRBV6-5 and TRBJ1-2; maybe TRBD1 (5 bases). Germline V CDR1 and CDR2: MNHEY, SVGAGI. The CDR3 extends over 15 amino acids. V lost 2 bases and J 8 bases, leaving 18 bases between the germline ends. CDR3: CASSYAGAGREGYTF. The DNA of the CDR3 is TGTGCCAGCAGTTACGCTGGGGCGGGTCGGGAGGGCTACACCTTC.

This clone was detected only once. The gene calls are TRBV11-2 and TRBJ2-1, with 9 bases fitting TRBD1. Germline V gene lookup returns CDR1 SGHAT and CDR2 FQNNGV. V was pared by 3 bases and J by 1 base, with 4 bases of the junction left unmatched. The length of the CDR3 is 16 residues. The CDR3, as DNA: TGTGCCAGCAGCTTCGCCGGGACAGGGTCCTACAATGAGCAGTTCTTC. Encoded protein: CASSFAGTGSYNEQFF.

CDR3 DNA sequence: TGTGCCAGCCCAAATATGGCGAACACTGAAGCTTTCTTT. This encodes CASPNMANTEAFF. J is TRBJ1-1 and V is TRBV5-8; D is uncertain. From germline, CDR1 is SGHTS and CDR2 YDEGEE. The CDR3 is made up of 13 amino acids. V lost 7 bases and J 1 base, leaving 11 bases between the germline ends. The full variable domain, rest sourced from reference TRBV5-8 and TRBJ1-1, is EAGVTQSPTHLIKTRGQQATLRCSPISGHTSVYWYQQALGLGLQFLLWYDEGEERNRGNFPPRFSGRQFPNYSSELNVNALELEDSALYLCASPNMANTEAFFGQGTRLTVV.

The V and J genes are TRBV19 and TRBJ2-1, with 8 bases matching TRBD2. V gave up 5 bases and J gave up 1 base; unmatched junction bases: 10. The germline CDR1 and CDR2 sequences are LNHDA and SQIVND (reference sequence). This CDR3 contains 17 residues. The CDR3 sequence: CASSPGRGGQSYNEQFF. The CDR3 nucleotides read TGTGCCAGTAGTCCTGGACGGGGGGGCCAGTCCTACAATGAGCAGTTCTTC.

The gene calls are TRBV5-1 and TRBJ1-1, with a tentative D call TRBD1 (5 bases). The CDR3 has 14 amino acids. From germline, CDR1 is SGHRS and CDR2 YFSETQ. Trimming removed 2 bases from V and 2 bases from J, with 10 bases in between. CDR3 sequence: CASSLGAGNTEAFF. In nucleotides, the CDR3 is TGCGCCAGCAGCTTAGGGGCGGGAAACACTGAAGCTTTCTTT.

The CDR3 here is CASSVDSYNQPQHF. The CDR3 nucleotides read TGCGCCAGCAGCGTGGACAGCTACAATCAGCCCCAGCATTTT. This sequence joins TRBV5-1 and TRBJ1-5; D may be TRBD1 (6 bases). The V and J ends lost 4 bases and 3 bases respectively, with 11 bases between them. In germline, CDR1 is SGHRS, CDR2 YFSETQ. The CDR3 totals 14 residues.